The 26 T cell receptor beta chains listed next were all sequenced from one sample in a study of a mutant IDH1 vaccine in newly diagnosed glioma (dated by TCRdb to the early 2020s). These TCRs are of unknown antigen specificity. Library construction relied on the immunoSEQ multiplex PCR assay. Drawn from immuneACCESS, this table holds only the in-frame rearrangements with V and J called that TCRdb kept. Clones are partly lost; checked studies trace under half to an unresolved V gene and leave the rest unexplained. Recorded for this sample are some 25,000 clones; around 76% of them occurred a single time. About 3.8% of the sample rests with the top ten. Taken with the paper, the label for time point translates to: week 47, end of study. Each vaccine dose was 300 ug of a 20-mer mutant IDH1 peptide in Montanide, given subcutaneously with topical imiquimod. Sequences were derived from PBMCs, sampled from a glioma patient whose treatment included an IDH1 peptide vaccine. The receptors here all came from a man aged 35-49 years with glioma. Some clones in this sample may be carry-over from other donors' samples.

This chain uses TRBV25-1 with TRBJ2-7; D gene unclear. Germline V gives CDR1 MGHDK, CDR2 SYGVNS. The V and J ends lost 4 bases and 2 bases respectively, with 6 bases between them. The CDR3 runs to 12 residues. This CDR3 is CASSGLTYEQYF. The DNA for the CDR3 is TGTGCCAGCAGTGGGCTAACCTACGAGCAGTACTTC.

V usage is TRBV7-5 and J usage is TRBJ1-1; TRBD1, the table's D call, was not compared with the DNA. TRBV7-5 is a pseudogene segment. The length of the CDR3 is 13 residues. Written as DNA, the CDR3 is TGTGTCAGAAGCAGACAGGGGGCGATTGAAGCTTTCTTT. Its translation is CVRSRQGAIEAFF.

The chain recombines TRBV5-5 with TRBJ1-3; a weak D match, TRBD1 (5 bases). Trimming stripped 0 bases from V and 4 bases from J, with 17 bases between. The CDR3 extends over 17 amino acids. CDR1 is SGHKS and CDR2 is YYEKEE in the germline V gene (reference sequence). The CDR3 DNA reads as TGTGCCAGCAGCTTGGGACCTTCCAGGGCGAGGGGAAACACCATATATTTT. Translated, it gives CASSLGPSRARGNTIYF.

This clone was detected only once. V is TRBV5-1 and J is TRBJ1-3; 7 positions match TRBD1. Germline V CDR1 and CDR2: SGHRS, YFSETQ. The ends lost 4 bases at V and 5 bases at J; junction bases unmatched: 9. The CDR3 runs 15 residues. CDR3 loop: CASSGGTAKRNTIYF. CDR3 DNA sequence: TGCGCCAGCAGCGGCGGGACAGCTAAAAGAAACACCATATATTTT.

This chain connects TRBV5-1 to TRBJ1-2; TRBD1 might be the D (5 bases). Germline CDR1 SGHRS, CDR2 YFSETQ. Deletions cut 0 bases from V and 2 bases from J, with 8 bases between. The CDR3 loop spans 14 amino acids. The CDR3 loop is CASSLDWGNYGYTF. CDR3 in DNA: TGCGCCAGCAGCTTGGATTGGGGGAACTATGGCTACACCTTC.

This clone appeared a single time. CDR3 bases: TGTGCCAGCAGCTTGGACGGGGGTATCGAAGAGACCCAGTACTTC. The encoded protein is CASSLDGGIEETQYF. The chain links TRBV5-4 to TRBJ2-5; TRBD2 might be the D (6 bases). Germline assignment: CDR1 SGHNT and CDR2 YYREEE (reference sequence). Between the trimmed V and J ends, which lost 0 bases and 3 bases, there was a span of 12 bases. The CDR3 contains 15 residues.

CDR3 amino acids: CASKEGAEVTGELFF. The DNA of the CDR3 is TGTGCCAGCAAAGAGGGGGCTGAGGTCACCGGGGAGCTGTTTTTT. J is TRBJ2-2 and V is TRBV6-4, with 7 positions matching TRBD1. V lost 7 bases and J lost 4; bases outside the gene matches: 9. The CDR3 has 15 residues. Per germline, CDR1 MRHNA and CDR2 SNTAGT.

The V and J genes are TRBV5-6 and TRBJ2-1; no clear D gene. V was clipped by 4 bases and J by 3 bases, with 8 bases between them. Germline CDR1 is SGHDT and CDR2 is YYEEEE. The CDR3 length is 13 residues. CDR3 amino acids: CASSPPVYNEQFF. CDR3 bases: TGTGCCAGCAGCCCCCCGGTCTACAATGAGCAGTTCTTC. The full variable domain, its missing parts supplied by reference TRBV5-6 and TRBJ2-1, is DAGVTQSPTHLIKTRGQQVTLRCSPKSGHDTVSWYQQALGQGPQFIFQYYEEEERQRGNFPDRFSGHQFPNYSSELNVNALLLGDSALYLCASSPPVYNEQFFGPGTRLTVL.

The chain combines TRBV6-5 with TRBJ1-1; 7 positions agree with TRBD1. Germline V lookup: CDR1 MNHEY, CDR2 SVGAGI. CDR3 length: 14 amino acids. The trim removed 7 bases at V and 4 bases at J, leaving 9 bases unmatched. The CDR3 protein is CASISTGIITEAFF. In DNA form, the CDR3 reads TGTGCCAGCATCTCGACAGGGATAATCACTGAAGCTTTCTTT.

The gene calls are TRBV30 and TRBJ2-7; 8 bases fit TRBD1. CDR1 and CDR2 (germline): GTSNPN, SVGIG (reference sequence). This CDR3 is built from 13 residues. V lost 5 bases, J lost 3 bases, and 6 bases stayed unmatched. The CDR3 DNA follows: TGTGCCTGGCGGACCGGACAGGGCTACGAGCAGTACTTC. Translating gives CAWRTGQGYEQYF.

The V and J genes are TRBV28 and TRBJ1-5; TRBD1 aligns across 7 bases. V dropped 6 bases and J dropped 3; count of bases not matched to a gene: 8. CDR3 length: 15 residues. CDR1 MDHEN and CDR2 SYDVKM come from the germline V gene. CDR3 region: CASSEIDRDNQPQHF. CDR3 DNA: TGTGCCAGCAGCGAGATCGACAGGGACAATCAGCCCCAGCATTTT. The full variable domain, with the rest looked up from reference TRBV28 and TRBJ1-5, is DVKVTQSSRYLVKRTGEKVFLECVQDMDHENMFWYRQDPGLGLRLIYFSYDVKMKEKGDIPEGYSVSREKKERFSLILESASTNQTSMYLCASSEIDRDNQPQHFGDGTRLSIL.

The rearrangement joins TRBV7-2 to TRBJ2-5, with D perhaps assigned TRBD1 or TRBD2 (5 bases each). From germline, CDR1 is SGHTA and CDR2 FQGNSA. V was pared by 3 bases and J by 10 bases, with 21 bases between. The CDR3 spans 15 residues. CDR3 protein: CASSFGTPGAGNQYF. The DNA of the CDR3 is TGTGCCAGCAGCTTTGGGACCCCCGGAGCAGGGAACCAGTACTTC.

The rearrangement links TRBV7-2 to TRBJ1-2; D is possibly TRBD1 (6 bases). The V end was cut by 3 bases, the J end by 9 bases, with 14 bases between. Germline loops: CDR1 SGHTA, CDR2 FQGNSA. This CDR3 has 13 amino acids. DNA for the CDR3: TGTGCCAGCAGCTTCGGCGGGGGCAACCGCTACACCTTC. It yields the protein CASSFGGGNRYTF.

This sequence joins TRBV6-5 and TRBJ1-1; TRBD1 is a possible D gene (5 bases). CDR3 length: 15 residues. V was pared by 2 bases and J by 3 bases, with 13 bases between. Germline CDR1 MNHEY, CDR2 SVGAGI. DNA of the CDR3: TGTGCCAGCAGTTACGTCCCCAGGGAGGACACTGAAGCTTTCTTT. Residues: CASSYVPREDTEAFF.

The chain has TRBV13 and TRBJ1-3; D is uncertain. The CDR3 extends over 15 amino acids. V was pared by 2 bases and J by 0 bases, with 8 bases between. Germline lookup yields CDR1 PRHDT and CDR2 FYEKMQ (reference sequence). CDR3 residues: CASSLWRSSGNTIYF. The CDR3 region has the DNA TGTGCCAGCAGCTTATGGAGAAGCTCTGGAAACACCATATATTTT.

This clone turned up a few times. The chain carries TRBV7-3 and TRBJ2-2; TRBD1 matches 8 bases. The CDR3 is 15 residues long. J was trimmed by 3 bases and V by 5 bases; bases with no gene match: 5. Germline loops: CDR1 SGHTA, CDR2 FQGTGA. The DNA of the CDR3 is TGTGCCAGCAGCCGACAGGGGACTCACACCGGGGAGCTGTTTTTT. Its translation: CASSRQGTHTGELFF.

This clone came up a few times. For the CDR3, the DNA is TGCAGCGCCGTGACCATGGGGAACACTGAAGCTTTCTTT. Protein product: CSAVTMGNTEAFF. The chain recombines TRBV29-1 with TRBJ1-1, with D unresolved. CDR1 is SQVTM and CDR2 is ANQGSEA in the germline V gene. Trimming took 7 bases from V and 1 from J, leaving 13 bases between them. The CDR3 totals 13 residues.

The rearrangement joins TRBV7-9 to TRBJ1-1, with 9 bases matching TRBD1. V was pared by 1 base and J by 6 bases, with 9 bases of the junction left unmatched. In germline, CDR1 is SEHNR, CDR2 FQNEAQ (reference sequence). This CDR3 is 16 amino acids long. CDR3: CASSLVRGTGIPEAFF. CDR3 sequence (DNA): TGTGCCAGCAGCTTAGTGCGTGGGACAGGGATCCCTGAAGCTTTCTTT.

V and J are TRBV10-3 and TRBJ2-1; possibly TRBD2 for D (5 bases). This CDR3 comprises 15 residues. Germline-derived CDR1 and CDR2 are ENHRY and SYGVKD. With 4 bases removed from V and 4 bases from J, the gap between germline ends came to 14 bases. CDR3 nucleotide sequence: TGTGCCATCAGTGTGGGAGAGAACGAATACAATGAGCAGTTCTTC. This encodes CAISVGENEYNEQFF.

This clone was recorded once. Here the CDR3 reads CAIRDQGDNQPQHF. CDR3 in DNA: TGTGCCATCAGGGATCAAGGGGACAATCAGCCCCAGCATTTT. This chain links TRBV10-3 with TRBJ1-5; possible D gene TRBD1, 5 bases. CDR3 length: 14 amino acids. Deletions cut 6 bases from V and 3 bases from J, with 12 bases between. CDR1 and CDR2 from the germline V gene are ENHRY and SYGVKD.

This clone was counted a few times. The gene calls are TRBV11-2 and TRBJ1-1, with TRBD1 matching 7 bases. The V segment lost 5 bases and the J segment 0 bases; nucleotides outside the gene matches: 9. The CDR3 sequence is 16 residues long. Germline CDR1 is SGHAT and CDR2 is FQNNGV. The CDR3 bases are TGTGCCAGCAGCCAGGGGGTTAACCTATTGAACACTGAAGCTTTCTTT. Translating gives CASSQGVNLLNTEAFF.

V and J are TRBV18 and TRBJ2-2; D remains unclear. This CDR3 is 16 amino acids long. V was trimmed by 2 bases and J by 0 bases, leaving 10 bases between them. CDR1 is KGHSH and CDR2 is LQKENI in the germline V gene. CDR3 sequence reads: CASSPGSNANTGELFF. The DNA of the CDR3 is TGTGCCAGCTCACCAGGCAGTAACGCGAACACCGGGGAGCTGTTTTTT.

V usage is TRBV30 and J usage is TRBJ1-5, with no clear D. The CDR3 covers 12 residues. Trimming pared 1 base from V and 10 bases from J, leaving 11 bases between. CDR1 and CDR2 (germline): GTSNPN, SVGIG (reference sequence). The CDR3 DNA follows: TGTGCCTGGAGTGCTGGGCGAAGCCCCCAGCATTTT. Protein sequence: CAWSAGRSPQHF.

CDR3: CASTIQLGGANVLTF. For the CDR3, the DNA is TGCGCCAGCACGATACAGTTAGGCGGGGCCAACGTCCTGACTTTC. V gene TRBV5-1 combines with J gene TRBJ2-6; D unresolved. Germline V lookup: CDR1 SGHRS, CDR2 YFSETQ. There are 15 residues in the CDR3. Trimming took off 6 bases at V and 4 bases at J, with 14 bases between the two ends. Drawing the rest from reference TRBV5-1 and TRBJ2-6, the complete variable domain is KAGVTQTPRYLIKTRGQQVTLSCSPISGHRSVSWYQQTPGQGLQFLFEYFSETQRNKGNFPGRFSGRQFSNSRSEMNVSTLELGDSALYLCASTIQLGGANVLTFGAGSRLTVL.

The J gene is TRBJ2-2, the V gene TRBV2; D is possibly TRBD2 (6 bases). The CDR3 contains 20 residues. Looked up from germline, CDR1 is SNHLY and CDR2 is FYNNEI. V was pared by 6 bases and J by 5 bases, with 31 bases between. The CDR3 protein is CASRARRGSGPSRDTGELFF. DNA of the CDR3: TGTGCCAGCAGAGCCCGCCGGGGGAGCGGGCCATCGAGGGATACCGGGGAGCTGTTTTTT.

This clone was observed once. The chain employs TRBV9 and TRBJ1-2; D is perhaps TRBD1 (6 bases). Trimming cost V 3 bases and J 7 bases, with 22 bases left between them. Germline CDR1 reads SGDLS; CDR2 reads YYNGEE. The CDR3 length is 16 residues. The CDR3 reads CASSATHPRGAGGYTF. The CDR3 bases are TGTGCCAGCAGCGCAACTCATCCCCGGGGGGCTGGTGGCTACACCTTC.